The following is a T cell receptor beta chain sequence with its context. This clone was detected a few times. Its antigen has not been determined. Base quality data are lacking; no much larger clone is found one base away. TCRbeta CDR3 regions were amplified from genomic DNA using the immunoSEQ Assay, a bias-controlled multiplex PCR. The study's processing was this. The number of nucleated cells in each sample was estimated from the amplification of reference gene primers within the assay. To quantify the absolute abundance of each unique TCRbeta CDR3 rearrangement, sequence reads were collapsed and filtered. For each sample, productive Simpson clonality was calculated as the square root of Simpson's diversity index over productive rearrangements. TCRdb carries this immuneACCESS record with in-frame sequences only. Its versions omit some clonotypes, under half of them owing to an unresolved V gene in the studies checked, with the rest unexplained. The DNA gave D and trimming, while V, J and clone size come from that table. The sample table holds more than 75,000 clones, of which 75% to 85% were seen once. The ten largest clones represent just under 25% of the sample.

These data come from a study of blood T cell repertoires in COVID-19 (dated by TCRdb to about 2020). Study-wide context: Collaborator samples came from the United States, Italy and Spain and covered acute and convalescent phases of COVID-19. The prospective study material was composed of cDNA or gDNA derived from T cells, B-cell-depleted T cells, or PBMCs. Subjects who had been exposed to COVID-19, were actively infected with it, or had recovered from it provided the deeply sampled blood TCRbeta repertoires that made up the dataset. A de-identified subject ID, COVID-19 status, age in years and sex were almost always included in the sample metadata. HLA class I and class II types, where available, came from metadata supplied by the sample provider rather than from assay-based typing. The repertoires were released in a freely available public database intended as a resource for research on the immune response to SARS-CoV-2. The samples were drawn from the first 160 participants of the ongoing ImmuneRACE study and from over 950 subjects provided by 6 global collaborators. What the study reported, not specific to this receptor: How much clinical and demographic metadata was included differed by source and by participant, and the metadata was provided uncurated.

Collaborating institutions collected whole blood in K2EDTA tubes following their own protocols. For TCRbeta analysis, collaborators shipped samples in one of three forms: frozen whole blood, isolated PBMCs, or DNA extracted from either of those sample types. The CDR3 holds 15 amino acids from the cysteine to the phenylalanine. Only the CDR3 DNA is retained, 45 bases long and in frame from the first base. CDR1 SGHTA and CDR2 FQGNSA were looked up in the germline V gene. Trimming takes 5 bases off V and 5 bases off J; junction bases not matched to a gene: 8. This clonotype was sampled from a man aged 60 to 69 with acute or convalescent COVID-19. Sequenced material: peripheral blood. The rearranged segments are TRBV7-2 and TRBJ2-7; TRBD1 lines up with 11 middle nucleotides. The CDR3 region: CASSADRTGGDEQYF. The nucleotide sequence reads TGTGCCAGCAGCGCAGACCGGACAGGGGGCGACGAGCAGTACTTC.